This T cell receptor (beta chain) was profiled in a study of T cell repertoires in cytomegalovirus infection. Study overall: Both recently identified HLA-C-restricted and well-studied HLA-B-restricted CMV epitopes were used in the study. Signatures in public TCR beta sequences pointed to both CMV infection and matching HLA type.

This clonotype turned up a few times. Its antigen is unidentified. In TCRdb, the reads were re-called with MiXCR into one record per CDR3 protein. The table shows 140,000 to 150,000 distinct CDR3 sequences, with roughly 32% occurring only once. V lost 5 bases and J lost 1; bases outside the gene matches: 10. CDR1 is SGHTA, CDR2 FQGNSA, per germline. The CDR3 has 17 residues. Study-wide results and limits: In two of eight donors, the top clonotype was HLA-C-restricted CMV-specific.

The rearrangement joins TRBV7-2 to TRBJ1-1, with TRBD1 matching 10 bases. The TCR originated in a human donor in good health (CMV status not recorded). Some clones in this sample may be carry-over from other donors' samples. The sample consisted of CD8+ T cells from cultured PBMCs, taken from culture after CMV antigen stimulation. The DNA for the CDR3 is TGTGCCAGCAGCGATCGGGGACAGGGGTTCCAGAACACTGAAGCTTTCTTT. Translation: CASSDRGQGFQNTEAFF. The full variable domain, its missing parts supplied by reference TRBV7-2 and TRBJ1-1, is GAGVSQSPSNKVTEKGKDVELRCDPISGHTALYWYRQSLGQGLEFLIYFQGNSAPDKSGLPSDRFSAERTGGSVSTLTIQRTQQEDSAVYLCASSDRGQGFQNTEAFFGQGTRLTVV.